Listed below are T cell receptor beta chains from one sample, sequenced in a study of shared clonotypes between healthy human individuals. Profiling relied on immunoSEQ multiplex PCR, and the TCRdb table lists in-frame clones only, not all of them. The data show 2 million to 2.5 million clones, with around 95% seen just once and 0.1% to 0.15% held by the top ten. The sequenced sample was naive CD4+ T cells sorted from blood. Every receptor here comes from a man aged 18 to 29 in good health. CDR3s include the opening cysteine and the closing phenylalanine or tryptophan. The D gene is left open where the match is weak. The size of a clone is reported for some rows only, either as once, few or many, or as a class for expanded clones.

>13|-|TRBJ1-2|TRBV2|-
CASSADGGYGYTF
TGTGCCAGCAGTGCCGACGGAGGATACGGCTACACCTTC
>12|-|TRBJ2-7|TRBV6-5|once
CASSPGGYEQYF
TGTGCCAGCAGCCCAGGGGGGTACGAGCAGTACTTC
>12|-|TRBJ2-1|TRBV6-4|once
CASSDFGHEQFF
TGTGCCAGCAGTGATTTCGGGCATGAGCAGTTCTTC
>16|-|TRBJ2-7|TRBV9|-
CASSPGGAVGAYEQYF
TGTGCCAGCAGCCCCGGGGGAGCAGTCGGAGCCTACGAGCAGTACTTC
>16|-|TRBJ1-6|TRBV11-3|-
CASLSTGRTAGSPLHF
TGTGCCAGTCTTAGTACGGGACGGACCGCTGGGTCACCCCTCCACTTT
>15|-|TRBJ1-5|TRBV18|once
CASSPMEGLGQPQHF
TGTGCCAGCTCACCAATGGAAGGTTTAGGACAGCCCCAGCATTTT
>16|TRBD1|TRBJ1-4|TRBV2|-
CASSAETGLANEKLFF
TGTGCCAGCAGTGCTGAGACAGGGTTGGCTAATGAAAAACTGTTTTTT
>14|TRBD1|TRBJ2-7|TRBV6-1|-
CASERYRGVYEQYF
TGTGCCAGCGAGAGATACAGGGGGGTCTACGAGCAGTACTTC
>14|-|TRBJ2-7|TRBV21-1|once
CASSSRGGPYEQYF
TGTGCCAGCAGCTCCAGAGGGGGGCCCTACGAGCAGTACTTC
>12|-|TRBJ2-3|TRBV7-9|once
CASSLLADTQYF
TGTGCCAGCAGCTTATTGGCGGATACGCAGTATTTT
>14|-|TRBJ1-3|TRBV7-9|-
CASSRALSGNTIYF
TGTGCCAGCAGCCGGGCCCTCTCTGGAAACACCATATATTTT
>14|TRBD1|TRBJ1-2|TRBV4-3|-
CASSQEQGRGGYTF
TGCGCCAGCAGCCAAGAACAGGGGAGGGGCGGCTACACCTTC
>13|TRBD2|TRBJ2-5|TRBV2|-
CASEGRVQETQYF
TGTGCCAGTGAGGGGAGGGTCCAAGAGACCCAGTACTTC
>15|-|TRBJ2-5|TRBV28|once
CASSFQGILEVTQYF
TGTGCCAGCAGTTTCCAGGGAATCCTAGAAGTGACCCAGTACTTC
>10|-|TRBJ2-3|TRBV6-6|few
CASSTDTQYF
TGTGCCAGCAGCACAGATACGCAGTATTTT
>15|-|TRBJ2-7|TRBV5-1|-
CASSLGLVSFYEQYF
TGCGCCAGCAGCTTGGGGTTGGTCAGCTTCTACGAGCAGTACTTC
>14|-|TRBJ2-7|TRBV5-6|-
CASSLGRESYEQYF
TGTGCCAGCAGCTTGGGAAGGGAATCTTACGAGCAGTACTTC
>15|-|TRBJ1-6|TRBV2|-
CASRQGWPYNSPLHF
TGTGCCAGCAGGCAGGGGTGGCCCTATAATTCACCCCTCCACTTT
>12|TRBD1|TRBJ1-4|TRBV6-5|-
CASSRQGEKLFF
TGTGCCAGCAGCCGACAGGGGGAAAAACTGTTTTTT
>13|-|TRBJ2-7|TRBV4-1|-
CASSPLGGGQQYF
TGCGCCAGCAGCCCCCTGGGGGGTGGTCAGCAGTACTTC
>17|TRBD1|TRBJ2-2|TRBV5-1|-
CASSLGPGQGASGELFF
TGCGCCAGCAGCTTAGGGCCGGGACAGGGGGCATCCGGGGAGCTGTTTTTT
>15|-|TRBJ2-5|TRBV2|-
CASTSEWGNQETQYF
TGTGCCAGCACCTCCGAGTGGGGGAACCAAGAGACCCAGTACTTC
>14|-|TRBJ1-1|TRBV6-5|-
CASRQWQGNTEAFF
TGTGCCAGCAGGCAGTGGCAAGGAAACACTGAAGCTTTCTTT
>15|TRBD2|TRBJ2-7|TRBV5-1|-
CASSSGLAGGNEQYF
TGCGCCAGCAGCTCGGGACTAGCGGGCGGGAACGAGCAGTACTTC
>15|-|TRBJ1-1|TRBV19|-
CASSTTAHGNTEAFF
TGTGCCAGTAGTACCACAGCTCACGGGAACACTGAAGCTTTCTTT
>15|TRBD1|TRBJ1-4|TRBV13|-
CASSPSDRGLEKLFF
TGTGCCAGCAGCCCCTCAGACAGGGGGCTTGAAAAACTGTTTTTT
>14|TRBD1|TRBJ2-7|TRBV10-3|-
CAIRIGQGAYEQYF
TGTGCCATCAGAATAGGACAGGGGGCCTACGAGCAGTACTTC
>14|TRBD2|TRBJ2-5|TRBV9|-
CASSKGLAQETQYF
TGTGCCAGCAGCAAAGGACTAGCCCAAGAGACCCAGTACTTC
>17|TRBD1|TRBJ1-6|TRBV9|-
CASSSTDRTSKNSPLHF
TGTGCCAGCAGCTCCACGGACAGGACCAGCAAGAATTCACCCCTCCACTTT
>15|TRBD1|TRBJ1-2|TRBV18|-
CASSETGVANYGYTF
TGTGCCAGCTCAGAGACAGGGGTTGCTAACTATGGCTACACCTTC
>15|TRBD1|TRBJ1-5|TRBV5-6|-
CASSFWDRRNQPQHF
TGTGCCAGCAGCTTTTGGGACAGACGGAATCAGCCCCAGCATTTT
>14|-|TRBJ2-5|TRBV5-1|once
CASSLESLGETQYF
TGCGCCAGCAGCTTGGAGAGTCTGGGAGAGACCCAGTACTTC
>15|TRBD1|TRBJ2-7|TRBV2|-
CASSSSGQGASEQYF
TGTGCCAGTTCGTCGTCGGGACAGGGGGCTTCCGAGCAGTACTTC
>14|TRBD2|TRBJ2-2|TRBV27|-
CAIKTSGNTGELFF
TGTGCCATCAAGACTAGCGGAAACACCGGGGAGCTGTTTTTT
>15|-|TRBJ2-3|TRBV19|-
CASSIRGIHTDTQYF
TGTGCCAGTAGTATAAGGGGAATACACACAGATACGCAGTATTTT
>15|-|TRBJ1-2|TRBV10-3|-
CAISGLPRSNYGYTF
TGTGCCATCAGTGGCCTTCCCAGATCTAACTATGGCTACACCTTC
>14|-|TRBJ2-7|TRBV7-2|-
CASSLDRILREQYF
TGTGCCAGCAGCTTAGATAGGATCCTCCGCGAGCAGTACTTC
>12|-|TRBJ2-2|TRBV11-3|-
CASSADTGELFF
TGTGCCAGCAGCGCGGACACCGGGGAGCTGTTTTTT
>14|-|TRBJ2-2|TRBV5-1|-
CASSKGLLTGELFF
TGCGCCAGCAGCAAGGGACTGCTTACCGGGGAGCTGTTTTTT
>17|TRBD2|TRBJ2-7|TRBV7-2|-
CASSLGVRLAGLYEQYF
TGTGCCAGCAGCTTAGGGGTCAGGCTAGCGGGCCTCTACGAGCAGTACTTC
>17|-|TRBJ2-7|TRBV28|-
CASRTTGPTQGDYEQYF
TGTGCCAGCAGGACCACGGGACCGACTCAAGGCGACTACGAGCAGTACTTC
>14|TRBD1|TRBJ1-1|TRBV11-2|-
CASSRTGIDTEAFF
TGTGCCAGCAGCCGGACAGGGATAGACACTGAAGCTTTCTTT
>17|TRBD1|TRBJ2-2|TRBV12-5|-
CASGPAVGQGYTGELFF
TGTGCTAGTGGTCCGGCCGTTGGACAGGGGTACACCGGGGAGCTGTTTTTT
>14|-|TRBJ1-5|TRBV6-5|-
CASSTWGLNQPQHF
TGTGCCAGCAGTACGTGGGGCCTTAATCAGCCCCAGCATTTT
>13|-|TRBJ2-4|TRBV28|-
CASSRGDTGLPYF
TGTGCCAGCAGCCGGGGGGACACCGGTCTCCCGTACTTC
>14|-|TRBJ2-7|TRBV7-2|few
CASSPTGTRYEQYF
TGTGCCAGCAGCCCGACCGGGACTCGGTACGAGCAGTACTTC
>15|-|TRBJ2-7|TRBV5-1|-
CASSPDPSGPYEQYF
TGCGCCAGCAGCCCGGACCCATCAGGTCCCTACGAGCAGTACTTC
>15|-|TRBJ1-5|TRBV6-5|-
CASREWAGENQPQHF
TGTGCCAGCAGAGAGTGGGCAGGGGAGAATCAGCCCCAGCATTTT
>13|-|TRBJ1-5|TRBV28|-
CASSGRGNQPQHF
TGTGCCAGCAGTGGGAGAGGCAATCAGCCCCAGCATTTT
>15|-|TRBJ2-7|TRBV28|-
CASSLSTTGSYEQYF
TGTGCCAGCAGTTTATCCACAACAGGCTCCTACGAGCAGTACTTC
>15|-|TRBJ2-5|TRBV4-1|many
CASSQEVAVQETQYF
TGCGCCAGCAGCCAAGAGGTGGCAGTCCAAGAGACCCAGTACTTC
>17|TRBD2|TRBJ2-2|TRBV18|-
CASSPGLAGGGTGELFF
TGTGCCAGCTCACCCGGACTAGCGGGAGGAGGTACCGGGGAGCTGTTTTTT
>15|-|TRBJ2-5|TRBV7-9|-
CASSFGVALQETQYF
TGTGCCAGCAGCTTCGGGGTGGCTCTCCAAGAGACCCAGTACTTC
>14|-|TRBJ2-2|TRBV5-1|once
CASSLSGNTGELFF
TGCGCCAGCAGCTTGTCCGGAAACACCGGGGAGCTGTTTTTT